These 13 T cell receptor beta chains came from one sample sequenced in a study. MiXCR was run by TCRdb on the reads, yielding one entry per CDR3 protein. The sample has nearly 15,000 distinct CDR3 sequences, approximately 30% seen once. Material: blood. These receptors all come from a human donor.

This chain joins TRBV28 and TRBJ2-1, with a tentative D call TRBD1 (5 bases). The CDR3 runs to 17 residues. The V end was cut by 5 bases, the J end by 6 bases, with 23 bases between. Germline V gene lookup returns CDR1 MDHEN and CDR2 SYDVKM. This CDR3 is CASSSSSLNRRFNEQFF. The CDR3 DNA reads TGTGCCAGCAGTAGCAGCAGCTTGAACAGGCGATTCAATGAGCAGTTCTTC.

CDR3 region: CSAYTQGADTQYF. The DNA for the CDR3 is TGCAGTGCCTATACACAGGGAGCAGATACGCAGTATTTT. V usage is TRBV20-1 and J usage is TRBJ2-3; D is possibly TRBD1 (6 bases). The CDR3 sequence is 13 residues long. Germline CDR1 is DFQATT and CDR2 is SNEGSKA (reference sequence). V lost 6 bases, J lost 4 bases, and 14 bases lay in between.

This clonotype was seen repeatedly, ten times or more. V usage is TRBV7-6 and J usage is TRBJ2-2; 8 bases line up with TRBD1. Germline values: CDR1 SGHVS, CDR2 FNYEAQ. V gave up 5 bases and J gave up 4 bases; unmatched junction bases: 9. The CDR3 extends over 16 amino acids. The CDR3 region is CASSPYRGDGTGELFF. Written as DNA, the CDR3 is TGTGCCAGCAGCCCATACAGGGGGGATGGCACCGGGGAGCTGTTTTTT.

This clonotype ranks as medium-sized. This chain joins TRBV7-2 and TRBJ2-1; 9 nucleotides align to TRBD1. V shed 2 bases and J 9 bases; nucleotides not matched to a gene: 11. CDR3 length: 16 amino acids. CDR1 is SGHTA, CDR2 FQGNSA, per germline. This chain's CDR3 is CASSLRGTGLGSEQFF. CDR3 DNA: TGTGCCAGCAGCTTAAGAGGGACAGGGTTAGGAAGTGAGCAGTTCTTC.

Ten or more counts support this clonotype. This chain links TRBV29-1 with TRBJ2-3; D remains ambiguous. Germline loops: CDR1 SQVTM, CDR2 ANQGSEA. The CDR3 covers 12 residues. V shed 7 bases and J shed 4 bases, with 12 bases lying between them. The DNA for the CDR3 is TGCAGCGGCGTAAAGGGCTCAGATACGCAGTATTTT. It encodes CSGVKGSDTQYF.

This clonotype is labeled as medium-sized. The chain employs TRBV29-1 and TRBJ1-4; tentative D call: TRBD1 (5 bases). CDR3 length: 12 residues. V was pared by 6 bases and J by 11 bases, with 16 bases between. From germline, CDR1 is SQVTM and CDR2 ANQGSEA. DNA of the CDR3: TGCAGCGTGGAACTCCCCGGGGGGAAACTGTTTTTT. As protein: CSVELPGGKLFF.

By proportion, this clonotype is medium-sized. This chain connects TRBV30 to TRBJ1-1; D not resolved. The CDR3 runs 12 residues. Germline V gene data show CDR1 as GTSNPN and CDR2 as SVGIG (reference sequence). The CDR3 nucleotides are TGTGTCGGTGGAGTTCTGAACACTGAAGCTTTCTTT. This gives the protein CVGGVLNTEAFF. The full variable domain, in which reference TRBV30 and TRBJ1-1 provide the parts outside the CDR3, is SQTIHQWPATLVQPVGSPLSLECTVEGTSNPNLYWYRQAAGRGLQLLFYSVGIGQISSEVPQNLSASRPQDRQFILSSKKLLLSDSGFYLCVGGVLNTEAFFGQGTRLTVV.

In this sample, this clonotype turned up many times. The CDR3: CASSQERQGVGAGELFF. The CDR3 nucleotides are TGCGCCAGCAGCCAAGAAAGGCAGGGGGTTGGGGCCGGGGAGCTGTTTTTT. The V gene is TRBV4-3, the J gene TRBJ2-2, with TRBD1 matching over 7 bases. There are 17 residues in the CDR3. The trim removed 0 bases at V and 6 bases at J, leaving 10 bases unmatched. CDR1 and CDR2 (germline): LGHNA, YSLEER.

Of note for this clonotype: One base away lies a much larger clone, so this may be a sequencing read error. In DNA form, the CDR3 reads TGCGCCAGCAGCCAAGGTCAGGGTCAGCCCCAGCATTTT. It is translated as CASSQGQGQPQHF. The chain combines TRBV4-3 with TRBJ1-5; a possible D gene is TRBD1 (5 bases). V was trimmed by 1 base and J by 6 bases, leaving 7 bases between them. The CDR3 is 13 residues long. Germline CDR1 and CDR2: LGHNA and YSLEER.

The J gene is TRBJ1-5, the V gene TRBV29-1; 8 bases fit TRBD1. V trimming: 7 bases; J trimming: 6 bases; junction bases outside the gene matches: 8. The CDR3 runs to 13 residues. From germline, CDR1 is SQVTM and CDR2 ANQGSEA. The CDR3 here is CSDGQGGSQPQHF. The CDR3 bases are TGCAGCGACGGACAGGGTGGGAGTCAGCCCCAGCATTTT.

This clonotype was detected ten times or more. The chain couples TRBV6-2 or TRBV6-3 to TRBJ1-4, with D perhaps matching TRBD1 (5 bases). The germline CDR1 and CDR2 sequences are MNHEY and SVGEGT. The V end lost 0 bases, the J end lost 7 bases, and 18 bases lay between the germline ends. This CDR3 spans 17 amino acids. The CDR3 coding sequence is TGTGCCAGCAGTTACTCCTTCCGGACACGGGATCGTGAAAAACTGTTTTTT. It codes for CASSYSFRTRDREKLFF.

The chain links TRBV14 to TRBJ1-4, with D maybe TRBD1 (6 bases). This CDR3 has 15 amino acids. V was pared by 1 base and J by 5 bases, with 11 bases between. Germline CDR1 is SGHDN and CDR2 is FVKESK. CDR3 loop: CASSQVRGFNEKLFF. CDR3 DNA sequence: TGTGCCAGCAGCCAAGTGAGGGGGTTCAATGAAAAACTGTTTTTT.

Ten or more counts support this clonotype. The J gene is TRBJ2-1, the V gene TRBV14; D remains ambiguous. The CDR3 is made up of 17 amino acids. V lost 1 base and J lost 2, with 15 bases in between. Germline V gene lookup returns CDR1 SGHDN and CDR2 FVKESK. In nucleotides, the CDR3 is TGTGCCAGCAGCCAAGCCCCTCCAGAGGCCACCTACAATGAGCAGTTCTTC. It codes for CASSQAPPEATYNEQFF.